Listed below are T cell receptor beta chains from one sample, sequenced in a study of Ad26.COV2.S vaccination and SARS-CoV-2 variants. TCRdb's table, derived via immunoSEQ multiplex PCR, lists solely in-frame clones and lacks some. This sample carries roughly 320,000 clones, roughly 84% of them seen once, and the ten largest clones take about 3.4%. The specimen was peripheral blood, collected in a trial of Ad26.COV2.S vaccine versus placebo. The origin of the receptors is a person between 18 and 60 years old who received the Ad26.COV2.S COVID-19 vaccine or a placebo. The CDR3 runs from the conserved cysteine through the conserved F or W. A D gene is named only where the DNA matches it firmly. Size is stated for part of the rows, as once, few or many counts, or as a class when the clone is expanded.

J gene,D gene,V gene,clone size,CDR3 protein,CDR3 DNA
TRBJ2-7,NA,TRBV19,NA,CASSIDRDGSYEQYF,TGTGCCAGTAGTATAGATCGGGACGGTTCCTACGAGCAGTACTTC
TRBJ1-2,NA,TRBV6-5,NA,CASSPGRGRYGYTF,TGTGCCAGCAGCCCCGGCAGGGGTAGGTATGGCTACACCTTC
TRBJ2-5,NA,TRBV6-5,NA,CASIQHRGETQYF,TGTGCCAGCATTCAGCACAGAGGAGAGACCCAGTACTTC
TRBJ2-5,NA,TRBV25-1,NA,CASSDGWETQYF,TGTGCCAGCAGTGACGGGTGGGAGACCCAGTACTTC
TRBJ1-1,NA,TRBV11-2,NA,CASSASTEAFF,TGTGCCAGCAGCGCGAGCACAGAAGCTTTCTTT
TRBJ1-5,TRBD1,TRBV3-1/TRBV3-2,NA,CASSRTGQPQHF,TGTGCCAGCAGCCGGACAGGTCAGCCCCAGCATTTT
TRBJ2-1,TRBD2,TRBV7-2,NA,CASSWPAGGQIEQFF,TGTGCCAGCAGCTGGCCAGCGGGGGGGCAAATTGAGCAGTTCTTC
TRBJ1-3,NA,TRBV5-1,once,CASSASGNTIYF,TGCGCCAGCAGCGCCTCGGGAAACACCATATATTTT
TRBJ1-6,NA,TRBV18,NA,CASSPMDVFGTLGSPLHF,TGTGCCAGCTCACCAATGGATGTCTTCGGGACCCTGGGTTCACCCCTCCACTTT
TRBJ1-2,NA,TRBV4-1,NA,CASSQGGSGYGYTF,TGCGCCAGCAGCCAAGGGGGGTCAGGCTATGGCTACACCTTC
TRBJ2-3,NA,TRBV27,NA,CASSFNGNTDTQYF,TGTGCCAGCAGTTTTAACGGAAACACAGATACGCAGTATTTT